The source of this TCR beta chain is a study of early T cells in non-severe SARS-CoV-2 infection. As for the study in general: The authors sequenced bulk RNA from unsorted whole blood, leaving chains unpaired.

This clonotype occurred many times. Its target is unknown. The study, taken as a whole, reports: VDJdb matching, biased toward anti-spike CD8 responses, missed private and CD4 specificities.

CDR1 is SGHDN, CDR2 FVKESK, per germline. Trimming removed 1 base from V and 8 bases from J; junction bases left unmatched: 11. CDR3 length: 16 residues. Separate cDNA molecules each had unique molecular identifiers attached to them. TCRdb used MiXCR to reprocess the 5' RACE reads, holding one entry per CDR3 protein. The sample comprises roughly 46,000 distinct CDR3 sequences, 9.4% of which are singletons, and over 4.5% rests with the top ten. V usage is TRBV14 and J usage is TRBJ2-1, with TRBD2 matching 7 bases. Sequences were derived from whole blood, sampled at baseline. The receptor was derived from an adult who was a healthcare worker with PCR-confirmed SARS-CoV-2 infection or an uninfected control (not recorded which). Here the CDR3 DNA reads TGTGCCAGCAGCCAAGCCATAGGCCGGGAGGCTTATGAGCAGTTCTTC. Translated: CASSQAIGREAYEQFF.